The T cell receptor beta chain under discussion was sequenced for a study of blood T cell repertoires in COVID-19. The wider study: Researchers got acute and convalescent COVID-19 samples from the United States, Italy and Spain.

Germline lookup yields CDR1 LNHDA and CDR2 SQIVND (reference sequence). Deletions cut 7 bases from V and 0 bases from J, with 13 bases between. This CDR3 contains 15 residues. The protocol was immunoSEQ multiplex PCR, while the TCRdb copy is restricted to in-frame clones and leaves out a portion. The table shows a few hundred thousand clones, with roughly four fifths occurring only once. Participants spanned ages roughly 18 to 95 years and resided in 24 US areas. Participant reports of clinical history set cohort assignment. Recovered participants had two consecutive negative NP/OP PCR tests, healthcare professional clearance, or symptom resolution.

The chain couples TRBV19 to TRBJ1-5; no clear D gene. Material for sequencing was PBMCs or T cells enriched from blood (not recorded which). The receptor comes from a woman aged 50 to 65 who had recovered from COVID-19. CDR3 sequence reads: CASTTTPPSNQPQHF. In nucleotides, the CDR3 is TGTGCCAGTACCACGACACCCCCTAGCAATCAGCCCCAGCATTTT.